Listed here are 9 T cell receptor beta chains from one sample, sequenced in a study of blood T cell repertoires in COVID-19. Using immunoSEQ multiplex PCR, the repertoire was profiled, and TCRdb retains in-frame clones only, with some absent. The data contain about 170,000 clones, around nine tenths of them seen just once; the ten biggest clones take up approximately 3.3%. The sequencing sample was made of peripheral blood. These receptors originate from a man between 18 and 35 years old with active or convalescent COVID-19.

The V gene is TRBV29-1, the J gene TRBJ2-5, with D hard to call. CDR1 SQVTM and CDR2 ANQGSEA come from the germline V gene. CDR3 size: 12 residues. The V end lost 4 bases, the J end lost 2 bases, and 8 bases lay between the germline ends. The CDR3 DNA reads TGCAGCGTTGGGTGGGCACAAGAGACCCAGTACTTC. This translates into CSVGWAQETQYF.

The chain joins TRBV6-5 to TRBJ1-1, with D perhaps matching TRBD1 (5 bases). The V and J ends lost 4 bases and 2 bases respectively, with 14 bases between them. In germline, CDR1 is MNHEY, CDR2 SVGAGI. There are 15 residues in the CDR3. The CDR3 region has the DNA TGTGCCAGCAGTTTGGGGGGAAGGGGTAACACTGAAGCTTTCTTT. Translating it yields CASSLGGRGNTEAFF.

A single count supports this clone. CDR3 loop: CASSEEQGMNTEAFF. The CDR3 DNA follows: TGTGCCAGCAGTGAAGAACAGGGTATGAACACTGAAGCTTTCTTT. V is TRBV27 and J is TRBJ1-1; a weak D match, TRBD1 (6 bases). The CDR3 contains 15 residues. The germline V gene has CDR1 MNHEY and CDR2 SMNVEV (reference sequence). Trimming took 5 bases from V and 0 from J, leaving 13 bases between them.

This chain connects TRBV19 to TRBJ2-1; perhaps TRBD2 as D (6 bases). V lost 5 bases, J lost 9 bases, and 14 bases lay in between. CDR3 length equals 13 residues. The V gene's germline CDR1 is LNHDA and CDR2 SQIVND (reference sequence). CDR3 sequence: CASSVSGPGEQFF. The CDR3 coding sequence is TGTGCCAGTAGTGTTAGCGGCCCCGGTGAGCAGTTCTTC. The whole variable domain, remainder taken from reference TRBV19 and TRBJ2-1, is DGGITQSPKYLFRKEGQNVTLSCEQNLNHDAMYWYRQDPGQGLRLIYYSQIVNDFQKGDIAEGYSVSREKKESFPLTVTSAQKNPTAFYLCASSVSGPGEQFFGPGTRLTVL.

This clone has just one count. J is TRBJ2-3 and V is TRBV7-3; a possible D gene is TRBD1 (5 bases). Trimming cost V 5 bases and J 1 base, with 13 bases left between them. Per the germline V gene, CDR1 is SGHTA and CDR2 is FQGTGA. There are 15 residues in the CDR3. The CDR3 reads CASSPVGHGTDTQYF. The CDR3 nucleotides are TGTGCCAGCAGCCCAGTCGGACATGGCACAGATACGCAGTATTTT.

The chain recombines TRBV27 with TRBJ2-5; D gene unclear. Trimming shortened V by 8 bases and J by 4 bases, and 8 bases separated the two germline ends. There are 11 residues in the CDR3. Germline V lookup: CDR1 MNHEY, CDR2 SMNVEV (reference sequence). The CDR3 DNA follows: TGTGCCAGCTCTAACTCAGAGACCCAGTACTTC. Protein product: CASSNSETQYF.

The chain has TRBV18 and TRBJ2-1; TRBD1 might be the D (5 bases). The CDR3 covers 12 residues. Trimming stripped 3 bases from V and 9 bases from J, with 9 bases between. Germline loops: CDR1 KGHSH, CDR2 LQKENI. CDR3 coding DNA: TGTGCCAGCTCACCGAGACAGACTGAGCAGTTCTTC. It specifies CASSPRQTEQFF.

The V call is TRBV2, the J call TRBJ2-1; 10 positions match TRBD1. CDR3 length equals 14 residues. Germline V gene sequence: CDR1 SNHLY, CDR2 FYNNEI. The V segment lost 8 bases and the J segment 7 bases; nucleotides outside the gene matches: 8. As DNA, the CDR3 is TGTGCCAGCGGGGTGGGACAGGGGACAAATGAGCAGTTCTTC. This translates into CASGVGQGTNEQFF.

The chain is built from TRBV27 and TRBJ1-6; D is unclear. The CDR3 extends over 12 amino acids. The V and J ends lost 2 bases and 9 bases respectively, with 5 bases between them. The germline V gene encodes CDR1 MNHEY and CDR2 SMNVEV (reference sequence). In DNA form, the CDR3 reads TGTGCCAGCAGTTTAATCGGTTCACCCCTCCACTTT. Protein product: CASSLIGSPLHF.